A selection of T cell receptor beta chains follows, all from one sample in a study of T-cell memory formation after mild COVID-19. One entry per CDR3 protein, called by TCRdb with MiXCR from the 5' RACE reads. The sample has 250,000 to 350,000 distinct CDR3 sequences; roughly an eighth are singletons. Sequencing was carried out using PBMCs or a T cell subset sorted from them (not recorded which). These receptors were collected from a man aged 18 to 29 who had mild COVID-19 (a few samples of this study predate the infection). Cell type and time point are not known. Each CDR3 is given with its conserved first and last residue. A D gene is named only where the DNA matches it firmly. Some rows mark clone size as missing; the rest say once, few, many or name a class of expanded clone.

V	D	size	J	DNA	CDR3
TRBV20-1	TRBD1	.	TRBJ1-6	TGCAGTGCTAGGGGACAGACAAAATTCTTTTCCAATTCACCCCTCCACTTT	CSARGQTKFFSNSPLHF
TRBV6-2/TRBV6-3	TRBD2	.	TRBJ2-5	TGTGCCAGCAGTCCACGACTAGCGGGGGAAAAAGAGACCCAGTACTTC	CASSPRLAGEKETQYF
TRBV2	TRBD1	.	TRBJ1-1	TGTGCCAGCAGCCAGGGGGCGGACAGAGCTTTCTTT	CASSQGADRAFF
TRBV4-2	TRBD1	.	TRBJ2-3	TGTGCCAGCAGCCAAGCTTTTTGGGCAGGGGGTAGCACAGATACGCAGTATTTT	CASSQAFWAGGSTDTQYF
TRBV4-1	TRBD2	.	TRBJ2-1	TGCGCCAGCAGCCAAGATCTCGGACTAGCCAATGAGCAGTTCTTC	CASSQDLGLANEQFF
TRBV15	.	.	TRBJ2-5	TGTGCCACCAGCAGAGATCGAGAGACCCAGTACTTC	CATSRDRETQYF
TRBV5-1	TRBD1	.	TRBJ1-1	TGCGCCAGCAGAGGGACAGGGGATCACACTGAAGCTTTCTTT	CASRGTGDHTEAFF
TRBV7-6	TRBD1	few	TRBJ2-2	TGTGCCAGCAGATCCGGACAGGGCTACACCGGGGAGCTGTTTTTT	CASRSGQGYTGELFF
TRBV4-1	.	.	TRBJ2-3	TGCGCCAGCAGCCAAGCTTCGCGGCTAGCGCCCACAGATACGCAGTATTTT	CASSQASRLAPTDTQYF
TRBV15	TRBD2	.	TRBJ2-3	TGTGCCACCAGCAGCTCAGCGGGGCTCACAGATACGCAGTATTTT	CATSSSAGLTDTQYF
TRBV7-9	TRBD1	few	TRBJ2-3	TGTGCCAGCATCTGGGGGACAGCCACAGATACGCAGTATTTT	CASIWGTATDTQYF
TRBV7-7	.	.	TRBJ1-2	TGTGCCAGCAGCAGTGACAGGCCTAACTATGGCTACACCTTC	CASSSDRPNYGYTF
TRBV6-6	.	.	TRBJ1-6	TGTGCCAGCAGCACCGCAAGGAGGTATGACCCACCCCTCCACTTT	CASSTARRYDPPLHF
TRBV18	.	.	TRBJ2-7	TGTGCCAGCTCACCTCAGGCTCCAGGGTACTCCTACGAGCAGTACTTC	CASSPQAPGYSYEQYF
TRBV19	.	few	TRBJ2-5	TGTGCCAGTAGTAGTTGGGTCCAAGAGACCCAGTACTTC	CASSSWVQETQYF
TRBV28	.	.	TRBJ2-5	TGTGCCAGCAGTCACCGGGCCCGAAATCAAGAGACCCAGTACTTC	CASSHRARNQETQYF
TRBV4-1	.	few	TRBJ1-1	TGCGCCAGCAGCCAAGTGGGGGTCGAAGCTTTCTTT	CASSQVGVEAFF
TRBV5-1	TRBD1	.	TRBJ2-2	TGCGCCAGCAGCCAGACAGGGAGTACCGGGGAGCTGTTTTTT	CASSQTGSTGELFF
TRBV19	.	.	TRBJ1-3	TGTGCCAGTCACGCACGGTTCTCAAACTCTGGAAACACCATATATTTT	CASHARFSNSGNTIYF
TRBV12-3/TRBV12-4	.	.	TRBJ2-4	TGTGCCAGCAGTTACGAGGGCGCTGGCAAAAACATTCAGTACTTC	CASSYEGAGKNIQYF
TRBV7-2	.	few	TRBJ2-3	TGTGCCAGCAGCTTAGCCCCAGGAGGAACGGGGGATACGCAGTATTTT	CASSLAPGGTGDTQYF
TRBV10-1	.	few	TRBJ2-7	TGCGCCAGCAGTGAGTCCCCAGGACGATGGCAGTACTTC	CASSESPGRWQYF
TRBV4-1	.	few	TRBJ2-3	TGCGCCAGCAGCCAATCGTCGGCTAGCGGCACAGATACGCAGTATTTT	CASSQSSASGTDTQYF
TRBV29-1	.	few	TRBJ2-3	TGCAGCGTTGATGGAACCACAGATACGCAGTATTTT	CSVDGTTDTQYF
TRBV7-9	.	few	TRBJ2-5	TGTGCCAGCAGATCCGGACAGAGCTTTAAGACCCAGTACTTC	CASRSGQSFKTQYF
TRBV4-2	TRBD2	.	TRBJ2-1	TGTGCCAGCAGCCAAGACGGGGGGGCTGATGAGCAGTTCTTC	CASSQDGGADEQFF
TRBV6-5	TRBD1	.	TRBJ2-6	TGTGCCAGCAGAGGTGGACAGGGGCCCTCTGGGGCCAACGTCCTGACTTTC	CASRGGQGPSGANVLTF
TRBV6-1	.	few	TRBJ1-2	TGTGCCAGCAGTGAAGCCACCTATGGCTACACCTTC	CASSEATYGYTF
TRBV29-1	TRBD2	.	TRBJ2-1	TGCAGCGTGCGGGGGGGAACCTACAATGAGCAGTTCTTC	CSVRGGTYNEQFF
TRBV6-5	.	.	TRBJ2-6	TGTGCCAGCAGTTACTCGCGGGGACCAGGGGCCAACGTCCTGACTTTC	CASSYSRGPGANVLTF
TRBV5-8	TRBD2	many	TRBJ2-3	TGTGCCAGCAGATGGACTAGCGGGGGACATCCCTTTAGCACAGATACGCAGTATTTT	CASRWTSGGHPFSTDTQYF
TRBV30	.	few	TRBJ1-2	TGTGCCTGGAGTTCAAACTACGGCTATGGCTACACCTTC	CAWSSNYGYGYTF
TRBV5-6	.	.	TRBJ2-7	TGTGCCAGCAGCTTAGATTACAGGGCCACCTACGAGCAGTACTTC	CASSLDYRATYEQYF
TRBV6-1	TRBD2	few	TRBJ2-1	TGTGCCAGCGCCCCTCTAGCGGGGGGGCCGGTTGAGCAGTTCTTC	CASAPLAGGPVEQFF
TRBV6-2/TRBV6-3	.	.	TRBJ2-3	TGTGCCAGCAGCCCCCTAGAGTCCACAGATACGCAGTATTTT	CASSPLESTDTQYF
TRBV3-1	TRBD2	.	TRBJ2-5	TGTGCCAGCAGCCAGGGTCTATCGGGGGGGCCGGAGACCCAGTACTTC	CASSQGLSGGPETQYF
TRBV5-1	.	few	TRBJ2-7	TGCGCCAGCAGTCCCGACACCTACGAGCAGTACTTC	CASSPDTYEQYF
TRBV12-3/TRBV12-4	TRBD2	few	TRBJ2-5	TGTGCCAGCAGTCTAGGACTAGCAGATAACCAAGAGACCCAGTACTTC	CASSLGLADNQETQYF
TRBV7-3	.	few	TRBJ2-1	TGTGCCAGCAGCTTAATGGGGGGCGGGCATGAGCAGTTCTTC	CASSLMGGGHEQFF
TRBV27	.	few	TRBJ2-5	TGTGCCAGCAGTTTACGGCAGCCTCCGTACCAAGAGACCCAGTACTTC	CASSLRQPPYQETQYF
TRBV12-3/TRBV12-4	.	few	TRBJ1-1	TGTGCCAGCAGTTTAGGCAAGAACACTGAAGCTTTCTTT	CASSLGKNTEAFF
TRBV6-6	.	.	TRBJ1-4	TGTGCCAGCAGTCCTCGGGAGGCTGAAAAACTGTTTTTT	CASSPREAEKLFF
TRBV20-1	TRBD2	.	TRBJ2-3	TGCAGTGCTAGGGCTCCTAACCTAGCGGGGATCACAGATACGCAGTATTTT	CSARAPNLAGITDTQYF
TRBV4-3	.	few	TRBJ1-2	TGCGCCAGCAGCCAAGCCATCGGCTATGGCTACACCTTC	CASSQAIGYGYTF
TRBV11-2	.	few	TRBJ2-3	TGTGCCAGCAGCTCCCCCTCGGGGTTCTCCACAGATACGCAGTATTTT	CASSSPSGFSTDTQYF
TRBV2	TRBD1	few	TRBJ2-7	TGTGCCAGCAGTGTCGGGACAGGGGGCGACGAGCAGTACTTC	CASSVGTGGDEQYF